The source of this T cell receptor (beta chain) is a study of cytotoxic CD8 clonotypes in ibrutinib-treated CLL. Study-level findings and limits: The public clonotypes identified were infrequent and showed contraction or stability on treatment. Ibrutinib response saw clonality rise, and progression saw it return toward baseline. Baseline clonality exceeded age-matched healthy donors and tracked circulating CD8+ T-cell counts.

Clones were read by immunoSEQ multiplex PCR, and TCRdb kept only the in-frame ones, dropping some. The sample has almost 250,000 clones, 70% seen once. The germline V and J ends were trimmed by 5 bases and 11 bases, with 12 bases remaining between them. The CDR3 spans 12 residues. Per the germline V gene, CDR1 is SNHLY and CDR2 is FYNNEI. About this clone: Its antigen is unidentified.

This clonotype was obtained from a human donor with chronic lymphocytic leukemia. This chain joins TRBV2 and TRBJ1-4, with D hard to call. The specimen comprised PBMCs, sampled after 24 months of ibrutinib treatment. CDR3 coding DNA: TGTGCCAGCAGTTTCCCCGTCGGGAAACTGTTTTTT. This gives the protein CASSFPVGKLFF. The full variable domain, in which reference TRBV2 and TRBJ1-4 provide the parts outside the CDR3, is EPEVTQTPSHQVTQMGQEVILRCVPISNHLYFYWYRQILGQKVEFLVSFYNNEISEKSEIFDDQFSVERPDGSNFTLKIRSTKLEDSAMYFCASSFPVGKLFFGSGTQLSVL.